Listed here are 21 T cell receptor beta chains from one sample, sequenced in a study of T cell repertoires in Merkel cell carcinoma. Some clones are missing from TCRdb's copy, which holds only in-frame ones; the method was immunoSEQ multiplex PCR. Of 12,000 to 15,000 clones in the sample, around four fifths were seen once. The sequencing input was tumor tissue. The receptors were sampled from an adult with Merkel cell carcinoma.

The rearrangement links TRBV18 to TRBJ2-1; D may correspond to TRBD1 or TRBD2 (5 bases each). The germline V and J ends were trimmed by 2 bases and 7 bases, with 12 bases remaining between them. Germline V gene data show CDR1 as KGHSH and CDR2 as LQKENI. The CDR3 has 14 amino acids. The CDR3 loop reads CASSPVRGPNEQFF. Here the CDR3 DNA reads TGTGCCAGCTCACCAGTACGGGGACCTAATGAGCAGTTCTTC.

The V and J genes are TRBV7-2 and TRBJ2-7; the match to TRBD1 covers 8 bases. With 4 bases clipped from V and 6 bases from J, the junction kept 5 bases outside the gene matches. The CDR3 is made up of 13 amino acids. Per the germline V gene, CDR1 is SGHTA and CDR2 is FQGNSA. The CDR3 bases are TGTGCCAGCAGCTCCAGGGGGCTCAGCGAGCAGTACTTC. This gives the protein CASSSRGLSEQYF.

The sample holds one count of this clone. The CDR3 DNA follows: TGTGCCAGCAGAAGGACAGGGGCCAGCAATCAGCCCCAGCATTTT. Encoded protein: CASRRTGASNQPQHF. The chain has TRBV28 and TRBJ1-5; 9 bases map to TRBD1. CDR3 size: 15 residues. Germline loops: CDR1 MDHEN, CDR2 SYDVKM. The trim removed 6 bases at V and 1 base at J, leaving 4 bases unmatched.

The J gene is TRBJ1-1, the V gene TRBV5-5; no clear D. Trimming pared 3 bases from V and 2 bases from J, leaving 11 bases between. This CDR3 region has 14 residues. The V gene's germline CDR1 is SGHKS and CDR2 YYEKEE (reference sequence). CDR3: CASSSRTENTEAFF. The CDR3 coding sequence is TGTGCCAGCAGCTCGAGGACTGAAAACACTGAAGCTTTCTTT.

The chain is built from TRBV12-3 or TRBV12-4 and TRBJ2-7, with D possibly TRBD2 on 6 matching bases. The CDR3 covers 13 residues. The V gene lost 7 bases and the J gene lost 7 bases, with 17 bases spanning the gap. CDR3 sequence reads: CASTPSGEGEQYF. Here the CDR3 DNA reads TGTGCCAGCACCCCGTCGGGAGAAGGGGAGCAGTACTTC.

In DNA form, the CDR3 reads TGTGCCAGCAGTTTAAGGGACAGGGTCGGCTACACCTTC. Protein: CASSLRDRVGYTF. The gene calls are TRBV12-3 or TRBV12-4 and TRBJ1-2; TRBD1 aligns across 9 bases. The CDR3 extends over 13 amino acids. V gave up 2 bases and J gave up 8 bases; unmatched junction bases: 3.

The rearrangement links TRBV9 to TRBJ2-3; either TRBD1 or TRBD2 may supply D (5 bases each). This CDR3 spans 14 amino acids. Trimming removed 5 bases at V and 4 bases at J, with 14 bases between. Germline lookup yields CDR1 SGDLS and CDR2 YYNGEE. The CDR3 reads CASSAVGGPDTQYF. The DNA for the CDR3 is TGTGCCAGCAGTGCGGTTGGGGGTCCAGATACGCAGTATTTT.

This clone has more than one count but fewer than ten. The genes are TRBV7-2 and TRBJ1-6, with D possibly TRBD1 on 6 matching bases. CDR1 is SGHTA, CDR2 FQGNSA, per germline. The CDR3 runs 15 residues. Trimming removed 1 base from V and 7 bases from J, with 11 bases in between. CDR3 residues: CASSLGQGQNSPLHF. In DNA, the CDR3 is TGTGCCAGCAGCTTAGGGCAGGGGCAGAATTCACCCCTCCACTTT.

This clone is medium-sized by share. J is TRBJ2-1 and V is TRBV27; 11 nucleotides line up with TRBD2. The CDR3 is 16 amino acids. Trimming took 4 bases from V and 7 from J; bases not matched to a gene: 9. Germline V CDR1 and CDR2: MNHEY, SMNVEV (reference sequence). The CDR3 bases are TGTGCCAGCAGTTCCGGTAGGCTAGCGGGAGGTAATGAGCAGTTCTTC. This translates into CASSSGRLAGGNEQFF.

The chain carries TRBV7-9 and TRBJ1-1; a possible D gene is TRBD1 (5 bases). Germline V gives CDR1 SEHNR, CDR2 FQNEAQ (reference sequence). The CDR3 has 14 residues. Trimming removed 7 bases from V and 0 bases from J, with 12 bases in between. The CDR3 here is CASNPTGLNTEAFF. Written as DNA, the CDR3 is TGTGCCAGCAACCCCACAGGACTGAACACTGAAGCTTTCTTT.

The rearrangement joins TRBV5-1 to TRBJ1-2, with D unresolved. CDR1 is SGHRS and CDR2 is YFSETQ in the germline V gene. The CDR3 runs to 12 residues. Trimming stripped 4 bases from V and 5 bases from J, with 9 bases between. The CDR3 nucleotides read TGCGCCAGCAGCACGGACGGATATGGCTACACCTTC. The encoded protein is CASSTDGYGYTF.

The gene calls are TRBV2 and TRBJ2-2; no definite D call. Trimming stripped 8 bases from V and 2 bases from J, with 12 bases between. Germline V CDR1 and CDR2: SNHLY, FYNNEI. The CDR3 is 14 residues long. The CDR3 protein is CASESRSNTGELFF. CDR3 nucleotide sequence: TGTGCCAGCGAGTCTAGGAGTAACACCGGGGAGCTGTTTTTT.

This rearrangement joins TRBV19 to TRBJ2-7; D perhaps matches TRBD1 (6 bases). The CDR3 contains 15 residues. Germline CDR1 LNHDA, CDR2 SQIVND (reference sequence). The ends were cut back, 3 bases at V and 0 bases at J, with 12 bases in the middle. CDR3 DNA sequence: TGTGCCAGTAGTATGGATGGGACAACCTCCTACGAGCAGTACTTC. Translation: CASSMDGTTSYEQYF.

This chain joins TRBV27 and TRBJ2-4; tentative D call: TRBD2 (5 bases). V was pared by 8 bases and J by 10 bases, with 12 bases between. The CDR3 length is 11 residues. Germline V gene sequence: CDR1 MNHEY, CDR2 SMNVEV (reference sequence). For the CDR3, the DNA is TGTGCCAGCCGAGGACCGGGAATTCAGTACTTC. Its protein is CASRGPGIQYF.

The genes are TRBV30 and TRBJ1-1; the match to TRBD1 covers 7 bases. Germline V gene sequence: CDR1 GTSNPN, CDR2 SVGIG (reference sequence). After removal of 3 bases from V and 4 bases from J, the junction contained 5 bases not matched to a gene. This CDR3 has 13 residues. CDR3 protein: CAWSRQGPTEAFF. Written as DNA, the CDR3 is TGTGCCTGGAGCCGACAGGGCCCCACTGAAGCTTTCTTT.

CDR3 sequence reads: CASSAGQAVLRALHF. The CDR3, as DNA: TGTGCCAGTAGCGCGGGGCAAGCGGTTTTGAGGGCCCTCCACTTT. The chain is built from TRBV19 and TRBJ1-6; D may be TRBD1 (5 bases). V was shortened by 6 bases and J by 14 bases, with 23 bases between the two germline ends. The CDR3 has 15 residues. Germline values: CDR1 LNHDA, CDR2 SQIVND (reference sequence).

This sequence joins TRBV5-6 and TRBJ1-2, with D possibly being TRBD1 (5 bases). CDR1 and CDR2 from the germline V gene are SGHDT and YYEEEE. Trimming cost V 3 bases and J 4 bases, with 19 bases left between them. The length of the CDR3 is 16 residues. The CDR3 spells CASSSQGLRALYGYTF. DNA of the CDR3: TGTGCCAGCAGCTCCCAGGGACTGCGGGCCCTCTATGGCTACACCTTC.

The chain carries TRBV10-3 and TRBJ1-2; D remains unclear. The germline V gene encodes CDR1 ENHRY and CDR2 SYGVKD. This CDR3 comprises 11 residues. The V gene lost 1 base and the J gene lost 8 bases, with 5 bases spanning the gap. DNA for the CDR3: TGTGCCATCAGTGAGTTATCCGGCTACACCTTC. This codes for CAISELSGYTF.

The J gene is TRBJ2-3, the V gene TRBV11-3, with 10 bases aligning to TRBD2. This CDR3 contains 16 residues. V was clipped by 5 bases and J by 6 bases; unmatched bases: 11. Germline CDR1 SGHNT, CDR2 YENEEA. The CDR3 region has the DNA TGTGCCAGCAGCCCCCCAGCTAGCGGGGGATTCGATACGCAGTATTTT. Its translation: CASSPPASGGFDTQYF.

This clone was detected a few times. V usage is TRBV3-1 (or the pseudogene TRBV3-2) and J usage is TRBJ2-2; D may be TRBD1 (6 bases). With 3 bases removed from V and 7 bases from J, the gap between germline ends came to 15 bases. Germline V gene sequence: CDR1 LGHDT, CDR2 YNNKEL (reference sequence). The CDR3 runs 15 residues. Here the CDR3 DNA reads TGTGCCAGCAGCCAGATGGGGGCCGCGGGCGGGGAGCTGTTTTTT. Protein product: CASSQMGAAGGELFF.

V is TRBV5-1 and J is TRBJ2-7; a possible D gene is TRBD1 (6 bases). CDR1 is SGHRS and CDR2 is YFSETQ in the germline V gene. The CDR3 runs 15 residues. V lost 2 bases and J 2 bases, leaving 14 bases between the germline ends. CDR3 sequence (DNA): TGCGCCAGCAGCTTCGGACACGAGGGGGCCTACGAGCAGTACTTC. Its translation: CASSFGHEGAYEQYF.